The clone carrying this T cell receptor beta chain turned up a few times. This CDR3 comprises 15 residues. With 1 base removed from V and 2 bases from J, the gap between germline ends came to 9 bases. The data originate from a study of T cells in Graves' hyperthyroidism and ophthalmopathy. RNA transcripts provided the source from which TCR beta CDR3 regions were amplified. Using the HTBI primer set, a first-round RT-PCR was run on the TCR CDR3. TCRdb ran MiXCR on the multiplex PCR reads and lists one entry per CDR3 protein. The repertoire holds approximately 530,000 distinct CDR3 sequences, with just under 20% as singletons.

The rearrangement links TRBV12-3 or TRBV12-4 to TRBJ1-3; possible D gene TRBD1, 6 bases. The TCR sequence derives from a man aged 35 to 55 with Graves' ophthalmopathy. Source material: blood. The CDR3 coding sequence is TGTGCCAGCAGTTTAGTGGGGGCGACTGGAAACACCATATATTTT. Translated, it gives CASSLVGATGNTIYF.